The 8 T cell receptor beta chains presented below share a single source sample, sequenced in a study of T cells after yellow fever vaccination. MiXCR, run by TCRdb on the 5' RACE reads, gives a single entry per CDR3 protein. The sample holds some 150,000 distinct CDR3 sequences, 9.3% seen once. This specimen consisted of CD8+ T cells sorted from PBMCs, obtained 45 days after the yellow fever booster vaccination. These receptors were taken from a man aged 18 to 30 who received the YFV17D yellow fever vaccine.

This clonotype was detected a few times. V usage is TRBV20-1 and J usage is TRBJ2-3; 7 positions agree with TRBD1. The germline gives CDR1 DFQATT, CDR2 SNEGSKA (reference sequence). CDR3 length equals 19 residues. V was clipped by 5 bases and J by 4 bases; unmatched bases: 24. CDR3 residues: CSARIPLRDSTNWADTQYF. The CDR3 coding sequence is TGCAGTGCTCGTATACCCCTAAGGGACAGCACCAATTGGGCAGATACGCAGTATTTT.

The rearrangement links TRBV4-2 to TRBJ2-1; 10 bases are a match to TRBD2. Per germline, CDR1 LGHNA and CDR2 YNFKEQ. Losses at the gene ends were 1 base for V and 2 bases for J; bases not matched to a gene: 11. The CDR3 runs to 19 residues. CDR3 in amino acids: CASSQGRAGGLDPYNEQFF. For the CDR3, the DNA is TGTGCCAGCAGCCAAGGGCGAGCGGGGGGGTTAGATCCCTACAATGAGCAGTTCTTC.

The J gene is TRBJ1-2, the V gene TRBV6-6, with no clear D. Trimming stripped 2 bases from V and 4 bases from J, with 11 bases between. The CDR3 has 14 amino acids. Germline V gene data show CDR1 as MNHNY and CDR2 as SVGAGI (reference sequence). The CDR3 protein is CASSYAIESYGYTF. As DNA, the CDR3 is TGTGCCAGCAGTTACGCCATCGAGTCCTATGGCTACACCTTC.

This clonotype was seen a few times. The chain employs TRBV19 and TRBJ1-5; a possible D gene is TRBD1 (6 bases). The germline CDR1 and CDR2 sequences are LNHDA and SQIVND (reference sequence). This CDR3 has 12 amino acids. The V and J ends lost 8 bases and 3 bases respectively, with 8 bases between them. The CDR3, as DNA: TGTGCCAGTGAGGGGGTCAATCAGCCCCAGCATTTT. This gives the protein CASEGVNQPQHF.

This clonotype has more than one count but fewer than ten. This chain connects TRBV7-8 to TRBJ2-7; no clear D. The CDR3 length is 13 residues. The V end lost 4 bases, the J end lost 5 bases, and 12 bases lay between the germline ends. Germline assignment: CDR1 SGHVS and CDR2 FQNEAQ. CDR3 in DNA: TGTGCCAGCAGCTACACCCCTAGGGACGAGCAGTACTTC. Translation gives CASSYTPRDEQYF.

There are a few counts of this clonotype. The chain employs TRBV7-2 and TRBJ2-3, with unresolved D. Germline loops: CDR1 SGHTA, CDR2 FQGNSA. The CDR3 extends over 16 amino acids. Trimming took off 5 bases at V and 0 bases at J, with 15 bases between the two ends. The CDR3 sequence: CASSPRLQTSTDTQYF. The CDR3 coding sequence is TGTGCCAGCAGCCCCCGACTGCAGACTAGCACAGATACGCAGTATTTT.

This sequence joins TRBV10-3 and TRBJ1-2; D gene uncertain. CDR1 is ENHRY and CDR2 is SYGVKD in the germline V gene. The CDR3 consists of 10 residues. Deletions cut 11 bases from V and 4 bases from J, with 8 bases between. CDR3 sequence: CAVGPYGYTF. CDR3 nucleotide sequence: TGTGCCGTTGGACCCTATGGCTACACCTTC.

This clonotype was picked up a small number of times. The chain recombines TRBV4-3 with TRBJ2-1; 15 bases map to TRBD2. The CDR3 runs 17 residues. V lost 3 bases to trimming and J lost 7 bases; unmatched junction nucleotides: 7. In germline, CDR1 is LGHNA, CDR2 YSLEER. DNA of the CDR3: TGCGCCAGCAGCCAGGCGCTCGGGACTAGCGGGGGGAATGAGCAGTTCTTC. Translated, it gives CASSQALGTSGGNEQFF.